The rows below give T cell receptor beta chains drawn from one sample of a study of shared T cell receptors in the human thymus. Method: immunoSEQ multiplex PCR; TCRdb's copy keeps in-frame clones and lacks some. The sample includes about 380,000 clones, approximately 95% seen only once; the top ten take approximately 0.02%. Specimen: thymocytes. Receptor source: a human donor. Each CDR3 is given with its conserved first and last residue. A D gene is named only where the DNA matches it firmly. For some rows the clone size is stated as once, few or many, or as a class when expanded; others skip it.

d_gene	abundance	v_gene	j_gene	CDR3nt	CDR3aa
-	-	TRBV6-1	TRBJ2-2	TGTGCCAGCATTCATAACCCATCCCCGGGGGAGCTGTTTTTT	CASIHNPSPGELFF
TRBD2	once	TRBV25-1	TRBJ2-7	TGTGCCAGCAGTGACGGACTAGCGGGAACCTACGAGCAGTACTTC	CASSDGLAGTYEQYF
-	-	TRBV9	TRBJ1-3	TGTGCCAGCAGCGGTAGACAGAACTCTGGAAACACCATATATTTT	CASSGRQNSGNTIYF
-	-	TRBV28	TRBJ1-5	TGTGCCAGCAGTACATCCACTTCCCCAGGGGAGGGTCAGCCCCAGCATTTT	CASSTSTSPGEGQPQHF
TRBD2	-	TRBV28	TRBJ2-4	TGTGCCAGCAGTTTATCCGGGACTAGCGGGAGAGGGGCCAAAAACATTCAGTACTTC	CASSLSGTSGRGAKNIQYF
TRBD1	-	TRBV5-5	TRBJ1-1	TGTGCCAGCAGCCCCATTATGAGGACAGGGGAGGACACTGAAGCTTTCTTT	CASSPIMRTGEDTEAFF
TRBD1	-	TRBV5-6	TRBJ1-2	TGTGCCAGCCGTCCCCCCGGACAGGGAAACTATGGCTACACCTTC	CASRPPGQGNYGYTF
TRBD1	-	TRBV11-2	TRBJ2-1	TGTGCCAGCAGCTTCGGACAGGGGGCCTTCTTGAGCTCCTACAATGAGCAGTTCTTC	CASSFGQGAFLSSYNEQFF
-	-	TRBV5-4	TRBJ2-7	TGTGCCAGCAGCTTGGCCGGGAAGGGCCACGAGCAGTACTTC	CASSLAGKGHEQYF
-	-	TRBV19	TRBJ1-5	TGTGCCAGTAGTAGATACAGGGCCAATAAACCCCAGCATTTT	CASSRYRANKPQHF